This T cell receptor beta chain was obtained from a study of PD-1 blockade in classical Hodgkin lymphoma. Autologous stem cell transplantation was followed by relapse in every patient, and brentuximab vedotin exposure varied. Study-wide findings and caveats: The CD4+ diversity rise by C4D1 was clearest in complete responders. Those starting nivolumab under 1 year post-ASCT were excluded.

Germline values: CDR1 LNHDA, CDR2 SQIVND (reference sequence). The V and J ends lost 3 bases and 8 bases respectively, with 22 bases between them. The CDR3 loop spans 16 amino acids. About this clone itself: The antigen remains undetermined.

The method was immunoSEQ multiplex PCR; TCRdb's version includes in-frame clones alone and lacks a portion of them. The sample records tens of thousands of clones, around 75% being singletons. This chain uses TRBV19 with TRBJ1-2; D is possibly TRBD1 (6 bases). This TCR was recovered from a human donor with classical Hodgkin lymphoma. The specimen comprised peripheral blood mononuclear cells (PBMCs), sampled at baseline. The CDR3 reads CASSMLSPDRFGGYTF. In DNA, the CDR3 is TGTGCCAGTAGTATGTTGTCCCCCGACAGGTTCGGGGGCTACACCTTC.